This T cell receptor (beta chain) was recorded in a study of T-cell reconstitution after alpha-beta-depleted transplantation in children. During its preparation, the TCRbeta library received unique molecular identifiers. A single record per CDR3 protein comes from TCRdb applying MiXCR to the PCR reads. The table includes some 200,000 distinct CDR3 sequences, about 14% detected once. This clonotype was seen many times. V lost 1 base, J lost 4 bases, and 3 bases stayed unmatched. Germline loops: CDR1 GTSNPN, CDR2 SVGIG (reference sequence). The CDR3 consists of 13 residues. The specimen was PBMCs from the stem cell graft donor, collected from the stem cell graft. V usage is TRBV30 and J usage is TRBJ1-1, with 7 bases that match TRBD1. The TCR originated in a human donor who donated a stem cell graft to a child with acute lymphoblastic leukemia. CDR3 sequence: CAWSGSGGTEAFF. CDR3 sequence (DNA): TGTGCCTGGAGTGGTTCAGGGGGCACTGAAGCTTTCTTT.